What follows describes a single T cell receptor (beta chain). Its antigen specificity is not known. Per-nucleotide qualities are absent, and no much larger clonotype sits a single base away. This sample is drawn from a study of shared clonotypes between healthy human individuals (TCRdb year 2020). For the study in its entirety: The cohort comprised a couple of women and a few men aged 18 to 49 years. Per donor, three plates each were used for CD4 naive and CD4 memory, two for CD8 naive, and one for CD8 memory. The study deeply sequenced blood TCR repertoires of roughly five healthy adults to estimate repertoire size and the extent of clonotype sharing between individuals. Different laboratories and diverse techniques were used to prepare libraries and sequence TCR repertoires, to increase sequencing depth and limit assay-specific biases. Each donor's leukapheresis produced roughly between roughly 0.85 and 9.5 billion PBMCs. Broad study findings and their caveats: Because the study included a small number of donors, the genetic and exposure-history diversity represented was limited. Larger estimated clonotype richness was generally found for naive subsets than for memory subsets. Even with the large sequencing depth, rarefaction of the sorted-subset datasets indicated that sequencing was incomplete. Sharing across a handful of donors was observed for about 5% of naive CD4, about 4% of naive CD8, over 2% of memory CD4, and about 0.4% of memory CD8 clonotypes. Pairwise subsampling indicated that sequencing depth was expected to affect the degree of clonotype sharing among donors. Higher generation probabilities were observed for clonotypes shared by all four sorted-subset donors than for non-shared clonotypes. Only blood was sampled, and tissue TCR repertoires likely differ from those in blood.

Using the deep immunoSEQ assay, multiplex PCR amplified TCR CDR3 regions from genomic DNA. Extracted genomic DNA from each cell subset was distributed evenly across all wells of several immunoSEQ 96-well plates, and each plate was treated as a replicate. For sorted subsets, 200 to 250 ng of genomic DNA, equivalent to roughly 33,000 T cell genomes, went into each replicate PCR. Purified libraries were quantified with a Qubit 3.0 fluorometer, sized on a Bioanalyzer 2100, and re-quantified with the KAPA Library Quantification kit. A separate single-read 150-cycle Illumina NextSeq 550 flow cell was used to sequence each immunoSEQ 96-well plate. The published analysis was carried out like this. Because only junctional sequences without quality scores were contained in the immunoSEQ output, filtering matching that applied to full-length reads could not be performed. Sequences were annotated with PyIR, a Python wrapper for IgBLAST v1.9, using IMGT germline references to assign V/J genes and CDR3. Reads were removed for weak V/J assignments (E-value above 1e-6), missing CDR3, stop codons, out-of-frame junctions, or ambiguous translated residues. V3J clonotypes were defined as sequences sharing an identical inferred V gene, J gene, and CDR3 amino acid sequence. The percentage overlap between two repertoires was calculated by dividing the number of shared unique clonotypes by the size of the smaller repertoire. Richness of each repertoire was evaluated using RTK rarefaction, the Chao1 estimator, and Recon v2.1 estimates of unobserved clonotypes. OLGA was used to compute generation probabilities for all TCRbeta clonotypes that the gDNA method yielded from a few donors. TCRdb carries this immuneACCESS record with in-frame sequences only. Its versions omit some clonotypes, under half of them owing to an unresolved V gene in the studies checked, with the rest unexplained. The DNA gave D and trimming, while V, J and clone size come from that table. The table for this sample lists a few million clones; approximately 92% of them were counted only once. The ten largest clones represent around 0.15% of the sample.

The CDR3, cysteine through phenylalanine, is 13 amino acids long. Just CDR3 DNA is preserved here, 39 bases in frame from base 1. Looking up the germline V gene (reference sequence) yields CDR1 SGHKS and CDR2 YYEKEE. V sheds 2 bases and J sheds 7 bases, leaving 9 bases between their ends. The donors were healthy, HIV-negative adults with no recently reported acute infections or vaccinations. Only Caucasian adults living in Nashville, Tennessee, USA were represented among the donors. CD4+ T cells were enriched through magnetic negative selection, after which naive cells were positively selected on CD45RA and the remaining negative fraction served as the memory subset. Blood was collected by leukapheresis, and PBMCs were isolated by Ficoll-Histopaque density gradient centrifugation and then cryopreserved in liquid nitrogen vapor phase. Analytical flow cytometry was used to check the purity and quantity of each magnetically sorted T cell population. From each sorted fraction, genomic DNA was isolated and quantified by UV absorbance on a Nanodrop 2000c.

The sequenced material came from naive CD4+ T cells sorted from blood. The cell subset or site tag for this specimen amounts to: CD45RA+ positively selected. The chain was built from TRBV5-5 and TRBJ2-2; the D gene lacks a confident call. This clonotype was obtained from a young man in good health. The DNA sequence is TGTGCCAGCAGCTTTGTAACGAACGGGGAGCTGTTTTTT. It translates to CASSFVTNGELFF.